These T cell receptor beta chains were read from a single sample in a study of shared clonotypes between healthy human individuals. Libraries were prepared by immunoSEQ multiplex PCR; TCRdb keeps only in-frame clonotypes and omits some of them. Among millions of clones listed, just over 90% were seen once. The sequenced material came from naive CD4+ T cells from PBMCs. These TCRs come from a man between 18 and 29 years old in good health. Some clones in this sample may be carry-over from other donors' samples. Both conserved end residues are part of each CDR3. Each record gives: V gene, J gene, CDR3 protein.

TRBV5-8,TRBJ2-1,CASSLEFRTSGRERNEQFF
TRBV5-6,TRBJ2-1,CASSSAITGNNEQFF
TRBV4-1,TRBJ2-6,CASSQPGGSGANVLTF
TRBV18,TRBJ2-3,CASSPRDRGQDTQYF
TRBV6-5,TRBJ2-5,CASSYYPALPRETQYF
TRBV5-1,TRBJ2-7,CASSTGAREQYF
TRBV9,TRBJ1-2,CASSEGGVKGYGYTF
TRBV7-2,TRBJ2-7,CASSFKGLGNEQYF
TRBV10-2,TRBJ2-1,CASRDNAGTGGNEQFF
TRBV10-3,TRBJ2-5,CAISESGKETQYF
TRBV28,TRBJ2-6,CASMALPGANVLTF
TRBV19,TRBJ1-5,CASSLRPAGRNQPQHF
TRBV28,TRBJ2-7,CASSPTGTTYEQYF
TRBV6-6,TRBJ1-2,CASSYTWDRANYGYTF
TRBV25-1,TRBJ2-3,CATGLAGVRADTQYF
TRBV18,TRBJ2-1,CASSASRDRGNEQFF
TRBV7-2,TRBJ2-1,CASSRTSDMFNEQFF
TRBV10-3,TRBJ2-5,CAISEYLAETQYF
TRBV29-1,TRBJ1-2,CSVESAGNYGYTF
TRBV7-9,TRBJ2-3,CASSQGGLASDTQYF
TRBV19,TRBJ1-1,CASSSQGRTEAFF
TRBV7-3,TRBJ1-1,CASSERTGDTEAFF
TRBV4-1,TRBJ2-3,CASSQTTGTQDTQYF
TRBV5-1,TRBJ2-3,CASSIRTSGSTDTQYF
TRBV28,TRBJ1-5,CASIYGDPVGNQPQHF
TRBV19,TRBJ2-2,CASADTGGWAGELFF